This T cell receptor beta chain was documented in a study of OX40 agonist ivuxolimab in advanced cancers. Overall study context: Partial response was recorded in three patients: one hepatocellular carcinoma and two cutaneous melanoma cases.

The method was immunoSEQ multiplex PCR; TCRdb's version includes in-frame clones alone and lacks a portion of them. The table lists approximately 75,000 clones, around 90% of them singletons. Study observations and caveats: Compared with others, partial responders at 0.1-3.0 mg/kg displayed clonal expansion among the lowest. Among expanded peripheral T cells, antigen specificity went undetermined.

V was trimmed by 3 bases and J by 3 bases, leaving 9 bases between them. The CDR3 runs to 13 residues. Looked up from germline, CDR1 is MDHEN and CDR2 is SYDVKM. People who had autoimmune disease history or systemic immunosuppression were excluded. A word on this clone: Its target is unknown.

The source of this sequence is an adult with an advanced solid tumor such as melanoma, head and neck, liver or kidney cancer. The rearrangement joins TRBV28 to TRBJ2-7; D unresolved. This sample comprised CD4+ or CD8+ T cells sorted from blood, obtained in a trial of the OX40 agonist ivuxolimab. CDR3 in amino acids: CASSLGQLYEQYF. The DNA for the CDR3 is TGTGCCAGCAGTTTGGGCCAGCTCTACGAGCAGTACTTC.